This record concerns one T cell receptor (beta chain) sequence. CDR1 and CDR2 (germline): SGHRS, YFSETQ. The CDR3 is made up of 13 amino acids. With 0 bases clipped from V and 8 bases from J, the junction kept 4 bases outside the gene matches. This record belongs to a study of shared clonotypes between healthy human individuals. Sequencing was performed with immunoSEQ multiplex PCR; in TCRdb, only in-frame clones are kept and a portion is missing. The table includes hundreds of thousands of clones, more than 70% detected once. This chain connects TRBV5-1 to TRBJ2-7; 8 bases are a match to TRBD1. Sequenced input: memory CD4+ T cells sorted from blood. Subset here: CD45RA-negative fraction. This receptor was taken from a woman aged 25-40 years in good health. CDR3 loop: CASSLGDRSKQYF. CDR3 DNA: TGCGCCAGCAGCTTGGGGGACAGGAGTAAGCAGTACTTC. The complete variable domain, with remaining parts taken from reference TRBV5-1 and TRBJ2-7, reads KAGVTQTPRYLIKTRGQQVTLSCSPISGHRSVSWYQQTPGQGLQFLFEYFSETQRNKGNFPGRFSGRQFSNSRSEMNVSTLELGDSALYLCASSLGDRSKQYFGPGTRLTVT.